This T cell receptor beta chain comes out of a study of beta chain features in type 1 diabetes. cDNA synthesis used the whole RNA isolate, giving expressed TCRB sequences. Using immunoSEQ multiplex PCR, the repertoire was profiled, and TCRdb retains in-frame clones only, with some absent. The top ten clones hold approximately 0.041% of a sample with a few hundred thousand clones, less than 20% of them seen once. This clone has a handful of counts. Per donor, one heparinised blood draw averaged about 100 mL. CD4+ naive, central memory, regulatory and stem cell-like memory cells were sorted via CD45RO/CCR7/CD25/CD127/CD95/CD27. V was clipped by 0 bases and J by 1 base, with 13 bases between them. The CDR3 contains 18 residues. Germline V gene sequence: CDR1 SEHNR, CDR2 FQNEAQ (reference sequence).

The sequenced sample consisted of naive CD4+ T cells from blood. This receptor was identified in a woman younger than 35 in good health. The chain uses TRBV7-9 and TRBJ2-6; D gene ambiguous. In DNA, the CDR3 is TGTGCCAGCAGCTTAGCGTTAGGCGTGAGGTCTGGGGCCAACGTCCTGACTTTC. Encoded protein: CASSLALGVRSGANVLTF.